This TCR beta chain came from a study of T cell repertoires in cytomegalovirus infection. In regard to this clonotype: Its antigen is not identified.

TCRdb re-called the reads with MiXCR, one entry per CDR3 protein. The sample has 370,000 or so distinct CDR3 sequences, roughly 34% seen once. V was clipped by 7 bases and J by 6 bases; unmatched bases: 10. CDR3 length equals 14 residues. Germline values: CDR1 SGHAT, CDR2 FQNNGV. The sample was cultured PBMCs, taken from culture after CMV antigen stimulation. This receptor was obtained from a human donor in good health (CMV status not recorded). Some clones in this sample may be carry-over from other donors' samples. The genes are TRBV11-2 and TRBJ1-1; TRBD1 aligns across 8 bases. The CDR3, as DNA: TGTGCCAGCACCCCAGGACAGGGATACGCTGAAGCTTTCTTT. It specifies CASTPGQGYAEAFF.